A single sample is the source of the 16 T cell receptor beta chains below, sequenced in a study of shared clonotypes between healthy human individuals. Only in-frame clones appear in the TCRdb table, and some are missing; sequencing was by immunoSEQ multiplex PCR. The table has roughly 2 million clones, 85% to 95% seen once; the top ten hold 0.1% to 0.15%. Specimen: naive CD4+ T cells sorted from blood. Subset defined: CD45RA+ positively selected. The receptor source for this set is a man between 18 and 29 years old in good health.

This rearrangement joins TRBV6-5 to TRBJ1-4, with TRBD1 identical over 7 bases. Germline CDR1 and CDR2: MNHEY and SVGAGI. CDR3 length equals 15 residues. J was trimmed by 0 bases and V by 5 bases; bases with no gene match: 3. CDR3 amino acids: CASSADRATNEKLFF. DNA of the CDR3: TGTGCCAGCAGTGCCGACAGGGCAACTAATGAAAAACTGTTTTTT.

The chain links TRBV18 to TRBJ1-2; 7 bases are shared with TRBD1. Germline V lookup: CDR1 KGHSH, CDR2 LQKENI. The CDR3 runs to 16 residues. V shed 0 bases, J shed 1 base, and the junction held 5 bases outside the gene matches. The CDR3 loop is CASSPPMGQINYGYTF. CDR3 sequence (DNA): TGTGCCAGCTCACCACCGATGGGACAGATTAACTATGGCTACACCTTC.

About this clone itself: Sequence at one end of the junction differs from germline and may be a read error. The chain recombines TRBV18 with TRBJ2-4; 8 bases are shared with TRBD1. Per the germline V gene, CDR1 is KGHSH and CDR2 is LQKENI. There are 16 residues in the CDR3. Written as DNA, the CDR3 is TGTGCCAGCTCCCCACAGACCGGGACAGGCCTAAACATTCAGTACTTC. Translated, it gives CASSPQTGTGLNIQYF.

A note on this clone: This may arise from a read error, as a much more abundant clone is one base away. J is TRBJ2-7 and V is TRBV15, with no clear D. V gave up 0 bases and J gave up 9 bases, with 18 bases separating them. CDR1 and CDR2 from the germline V gene are LNHNV and YYDKDF (reference sequence). The CDR3 loop spans 15 amino acids. This chain's CDR3 is CATSRDRVDRTGQYF. The CDR3 DNA reads TGTGCCACCAGCAGAGATAGAGTGGATCGAACGGGGCAGTACTTC.

This chain links TRBV18 with TRBJ2-1; 8 bases fit TRBD2. With V trimmed by 2 bases and J by 7 bases, 13 bases remained unmatched. Germline V gene data show CDR1 as KGHSH and CDR2 as LQKENI. The CDR3 runs 17 residues. The CDR3, as DNA: TGTGCCAGCTCACCAGGACTAGCAGGTGGGGCTCGGAATGAGCAGTTCTTC. This encodes CASSPGLAGGARNEQFF. The complete variable domain, with remaining parts taken from reference TRBV18 and TRBJ2-1, reads NAGVMQNPRHLVRRRGQEARLRCSPMKGHSHVYWYRQLPEEGLKFMVYLQKENIIDESGMPKERFSAEFPKEGPSILRIQQVVRGDSAAYFCASSPGLAGGARNEQFFGPGTRLTVL.

The chain couples TRBV5-6 to TRBJ1-4; 9 bases align to TRBD1. The CDR3 spans 16 residues. Germline lookup yields CDR1 SGHDT and CDR2 YYEEEE. The junction had 9 bases not matched to a gene; V was cut back by 4 bases and J by 5 bases. The CDR3 DNA is TGTGCCAGCAGCCGGACGGGGACAGGGTCGAATGAAAAACTGTTTTTT. Translated: CASSRTGTGSNEKLFF.

Details on this clone: Other DNA sequences of this sample code for an identical CDR3. The chain couples TRBV29-1 to TRBJ2-7; 7 bases are shared with TRBD1. With V trimmed by 5 bases and J by 1 base, 5 bases remained unmatched. This CDR3 is built from 13 residues. The germline V gene encodes CDR1 SQVTM and CDR2 ANQGSEA. The CDR3 sequence is CSVRQGASYEQYF. The CDR3, as DNA: TGCAGCGTTCGACAGGGCGCATCCTACGAGCAGTACTTC.

On this clone itself: A much larger clone sits a single nucleotide away, making a read error possible. The same CDR3 is also encoded by other DNA sequences in this sample. The V gene is TRBV18, the J gene TRBJ2-5, with D possibly matching TRBD2 (6 bases). The germline V gene has CDR1 KGHSH and CDR2 LQKENI. This CDR3 comprises 13 residues. The germline V and J ends were trimmed by 3 bases and 2 bases, with 7 bases remaining between them. Here the CDR3 DNA reads TGTGCCAGCTCACCGCGGGGTCAAGAGACCCAGTACTTC. Residues: CASSPRGQETQYF.

The rearrangement joins TRBV18 to TRBJ1-6; D unresolved. V was pared by 2 bases and J by 2 bases, with 16 bases between. This CDR3 spans 18 amino acids. From germline, CDR1 is KGHSH and CDR2 LQKENI. The CDR3 DNA reads TGTGCCAGCTCACCATTGGAAGGGAAATCTACCTATAATTCACCCCTCCACTTT. It encodes CASSPLEGKSTYNSPLHF.

The chain carries TRBV11-3 and TRBJ2-1, with 7 bases aligning to TRBD1. The germline CDR1 and CDR2 sequences are SGHNT and YENEEA. This CDR3 contains 14 residues. Germline trimming cut 8 bases from V and 5 bases from J; bases unmatched to any gene: 9. The CDR3 loop is CASGTGTANNEQFF. CDR3 nucleotide sequence: TGTGCCAGCGGAACCGGGACAGCAAACAATGAGCAGTTCTTC.

The chain has TRBV19 and TRBJ2-4; D may correspond to TRBD1 or TRBD2 (6 bases each). Germline V gene sequence: CDR1 LNHDA, CDR2 SQIVND (reference sequence). The CDR3 runs 15 residues. V lost 3 bases and J lost 4, with 13 bases in between. CDR3 nucleotides: TGTGCCAGTAGTATGAGGCCGGGGGCGAAAAACATTCAGTACTTC. Translating it yields CASSMRPGAKNIQYF. Filled out from reference TRBV19 and TRBJ2-4, the complete variable domain reads DGGITQSPKYLFRKEGQNVTLSCEQNLNHDAMYWYRQDPGQGLRLIYYSQIVNDFQKGDIAEGYSVSREKKESFPLTVTSAQKNPTAFYLCASSMRPGAKNIQYFGAGTRLSVL.

The chain has TRBV13 and TRBJ2-7, with TRBD2 identical over 7 bases. There are 15 residues in the CDR3. V lost 5 bases to trimming and J lost 2 bases; unmatched junction nucleotides: 9. Germline CDR1 and CDR2: PRHDT and FYEKMQ (reference sequence). In DNA, the CDR3 is TGTGCCAGCAGCCCCTCCCGAGCGGGGACCTACGAGCAGTACTTC. Translating gives CASSPSRAGTYEQYF.

This chain uses TRBV5-1 with TRBJ2-1, with TRBD2 identical over 8 bases. Germline assignment: CDR1 SGHRS and CDR2 YFSETQ. V trimming: 3 bases; J trimming: 5 bases; junction bases outside the gene matches: 13. The CDR3 is 17 amino acids. In nucleotides, the CDR3 is TGCGCCAGCAGCTGGAGGGGTACGGGAGGGCCAAACAATGAGCAGTTCTTC. Its protein product is CASSWRGTGGPNNEQFF.

This clone has more than one count but fewer than ten. V usage is TRBV5-1 and J usage is TRBJ1-1; the D is unclear. Germline V gene data show CDR1 as SGHRS and CDR2 as YFSETQ. This CDR3 is built from 13 residues. Trimming took 1 base from V and 1 from J, leaving 5 bases between them. CDR3 in amino acids: CASSLSSNTEAFF. CDR3 bases: TGCGCCAGCAGCTTGAGTTCGAACACTGAAGCTTTCTTT. Full variable domain (rest looked up from reference TRBV5-1 and TRBJ1-1): KAGVTQTPRYLIKTRGQQVTLSCSPISGHRSVSWYQQTPGQGLQFLFEYFSETQRNKGNFPGRFSGRQFSNSRSEMNVSTLELGDSALYLCASSLSSNTEAFFGQGTRLTVV.

This clone was found once. The junction departs from the called germline gene at one end, perhaps through a read error. The J gene is TRBJ2-7, the V gene TRBV5-1, with a possible D match to TRBD1 (6 bases). CDR1 SGHRS and CDR2 YFSETQ come from the germline V gene. The CDR3 loop spans 14 amino acids. The CDR3 here is CASSPGQRSFEQYF. CDR3 coding DNA: TGCGCCAGCAGCCCTGGACAGAGGTCCTTCGAGCAGTACTTC.

The V and J genes are TRBV7-9 and TRBJ1-1, with 7 bases identical to TRBD1. This CDR3 is built from 13 residues. Germline V gene lookup returns CDR1 SEHNR and CDR2 FQNEAQ (reference sequence). The ends lost 5 bases at V and 5 bases at J; junction bases unmatched: 5. The CDR3 DNA reads TGTGCCAGCAGCCAACGACAGGGAACTGAAGCTTTCTTT. Its translation: CASSQRQGTEAFF.